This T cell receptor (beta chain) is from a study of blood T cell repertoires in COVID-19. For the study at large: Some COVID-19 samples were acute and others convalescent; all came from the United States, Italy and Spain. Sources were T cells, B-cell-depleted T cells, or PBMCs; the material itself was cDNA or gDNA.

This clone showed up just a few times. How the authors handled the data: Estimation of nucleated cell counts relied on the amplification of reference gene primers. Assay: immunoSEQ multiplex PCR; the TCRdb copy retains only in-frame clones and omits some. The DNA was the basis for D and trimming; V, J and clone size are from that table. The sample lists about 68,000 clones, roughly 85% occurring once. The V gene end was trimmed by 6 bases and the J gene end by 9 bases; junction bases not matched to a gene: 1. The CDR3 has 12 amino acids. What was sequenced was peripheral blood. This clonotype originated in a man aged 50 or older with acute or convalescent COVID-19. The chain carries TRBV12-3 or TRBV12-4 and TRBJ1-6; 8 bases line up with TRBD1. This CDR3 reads CASSQGASPLHF. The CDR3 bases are TGTGCCAGCAGCCAGGGGGCTTCACCCCTCCACTTT.